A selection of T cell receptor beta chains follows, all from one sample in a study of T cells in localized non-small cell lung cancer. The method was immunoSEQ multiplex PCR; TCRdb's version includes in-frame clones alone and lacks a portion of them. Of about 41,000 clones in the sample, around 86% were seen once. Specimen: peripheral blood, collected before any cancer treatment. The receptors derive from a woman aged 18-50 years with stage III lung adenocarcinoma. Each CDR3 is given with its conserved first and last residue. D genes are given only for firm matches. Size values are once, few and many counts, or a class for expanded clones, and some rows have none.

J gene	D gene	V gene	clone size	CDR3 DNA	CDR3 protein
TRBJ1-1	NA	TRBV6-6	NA	TGTGCCAGCAGTAGGGACACTGAAGCTTTCTTT	CASSRDTEAFF
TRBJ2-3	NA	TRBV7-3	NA	TGTGCCAGCAGCCCGGGACATTCAGGGGATACGCAGTATTTT	CASSPGHSGDTQYF
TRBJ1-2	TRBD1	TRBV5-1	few	TGCGCCAGCAGTTTGGAACCACAGGGGGCGGGAGGCTATGGCTACACCTTC	CASSLEPQGAGGYGYTF
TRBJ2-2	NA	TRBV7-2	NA	TGTGCCAGCACCCCTCAAGGGGGGGGGTACGCCGGGGAGCTGTTTTTT	CASTPQGGGYAGELFF
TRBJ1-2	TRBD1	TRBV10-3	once	TGTGCCATCAGTGAGCTCGACAGGGCTGTGGATGGCTACACCTTC	CAISELDRAVDGYTF
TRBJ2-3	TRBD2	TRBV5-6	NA	TGTGCCAGCAGCTTTAGCGGGGGGGCGACGGATACGCAGTATTTT	CASSFSGGATDTQYF
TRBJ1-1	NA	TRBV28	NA	TGTGCCAGCAGAACCTCTGGGGAGGGGAACACTGAAGCTTTCTTT	CASRTSGEGNTEAFF
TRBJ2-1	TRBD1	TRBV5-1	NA	TGCGCCAGCAGGTTAGAGACAGGGTTTAATGAGCAGTTCTTC	CASRLETGFNEQFF
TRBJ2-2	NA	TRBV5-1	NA	TGCGCCAGCAGCCTGGGACACTCCCCGAACACCGGGGAGCTGTTTTTT	CASSLGHSPNTGELFF
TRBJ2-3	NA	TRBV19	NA	TGTGCCAGTAGAGGGGGGGCTTCATTCGCAGATACGCAGTATTTT	CASRGGASFADTQYF
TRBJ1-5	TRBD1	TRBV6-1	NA	TGTGCCAGCAGTTTGGGACAGCTTAGCAATCAGCCCCAGCATTTT	CASSLGQLSNQPQHF
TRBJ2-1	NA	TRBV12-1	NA	TGTGCCAGCAGGAGGGGGCGAAATTGGTCTGGGGATGAGCAGTTCTTC	CASRRGRNWSGDEQFF
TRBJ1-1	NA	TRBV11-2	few	TGTGCCAGCAGCGTACAGGGTTGGACTGAAGCTTTCTTT	CASSVQGWTEAFF
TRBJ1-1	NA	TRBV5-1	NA	TGCGCCAGCAGCTTGGATGGGGGTGCTGAAGCTTTCTTT	CASSLDGGAEAFF
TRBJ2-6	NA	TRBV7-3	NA	TGTGCCAGCAGCCCAGGGTTTTCTGGGGCCAACGTCCTGACTTTC	CASSPGFSGANVLTF
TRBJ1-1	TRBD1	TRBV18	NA	TGTGCCAGCTCACCACCGGGACAGGGGAGTTACACTGAAGCTTTCTTT	CASSPPGQGSYTEAFF